This TCR beta chain was recovered during a study of blood T cell repertoires in COVID-19 (dated by TCRdb to 2019 to 2021). For the study in its entirety: Collaborator samples came from the United States, Italy and Spain and covered acute and convalescent phases of COVID-19. Samples were obtained from the ongoing ImmuneRACE study (first 160 participants) and from some 1,300 subjects provided by 6 global collaborators. The repertoires were released in a freely available public database meant as a resource for research on the immune response to SARS-CoV-2. The material from the prospective study consisted of cDNA or gDNA derived from T cells, B-cell-depleted T cells, or PBMCs. Where available, HLA class I and class II types were taken from metadata supplied by the sample provider and were not determined by assay-based typing. A de-identified subject ID, COVID-19 status, age in years and sex were almost always included in the sample metadata. Deeply sampled blood TCRbeta repertoires from subjects exposed to, actively infected with, or recovered from COVID-19 were included in the dataset.

TCRbeta CDR3 regions were amplified from genomic DNA by means of the immunoSEQ Assay, a bias-controlled multiplex PCR. In the original analysis: Within the assay, amplification of reference gene primers was used to estimate how many nucleated cells each sample contained. Sequence reads were collapsed and filtered to measure the absolute abundance of every unique TCRbeta CDR3 rearrangement. For each sample, productive Simpson clonality was calculated by taking the square root of Simpson's diversity index across productive rearrangements. TCRdb mirrors the immuneACCESS table, restricted to in-frame sequences. Some clones are absent from its copies; in checked studies, under half trace to an unresolved V gene, and the reason for the others is unknown. That table furnishes V, J and clone size, whereas the DNA furnished D and trimming. The sample records roughly 200,000 clones, 84% of which are singletons. 20% of the sample belongs to the ten largest clones.

With regard to this clone: Its specific antigen is unknown. It has no much larger one-base neighbor in the sample; base qualities were not kept.

The collaborating institutions used their own protocols to collect whole blood in K2EDTA tubes. Collaborator samples were shipped for TCRbeta analysis as frozen whole blood, isolated PBMCs, or DNA extracted from either sample type. What the work shows at the level of the full study, not this receptor alone: How much clinical and demographic metadata was included differed by source and by participant, and the metadata was provided uncurated.

This sequence originates from a human donor in a cohort sampled during active COVID-19. Specimen: peripheral blood.

The CDR3 reads as follows: CASSRDRAYEQYF. The sequence in DNA is TGTGCCAGTAGCCGGGACAGGGCCTACGAGCAGTACTTC. The rearrangement combines TRBV19 with TRBJ2-7, with 9 junctional bases fitting TRBD1. The CDR3 sequence holds 13 residues, the cysteine and phenylalanine included. The only DNA kept is the CDR3, 39 bases in frame from the first base. The germline V end is reduced by 6 bases and the J end by 2 bases; junction bases left unmatched: 2. CDR1 and CDR2, looked up from the germline V gene (reference sequence), are LNHDA and SQIVND.